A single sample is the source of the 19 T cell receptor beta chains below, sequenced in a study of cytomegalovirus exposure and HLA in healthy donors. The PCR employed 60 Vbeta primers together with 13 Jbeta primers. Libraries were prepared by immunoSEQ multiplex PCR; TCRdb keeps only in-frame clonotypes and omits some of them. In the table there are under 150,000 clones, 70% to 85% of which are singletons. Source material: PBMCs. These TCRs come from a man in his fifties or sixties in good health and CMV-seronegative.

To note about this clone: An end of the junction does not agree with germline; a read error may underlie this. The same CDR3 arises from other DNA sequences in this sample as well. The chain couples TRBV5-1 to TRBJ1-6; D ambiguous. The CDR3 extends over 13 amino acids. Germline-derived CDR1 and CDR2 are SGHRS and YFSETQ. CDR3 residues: CASTDSYNSPLHF. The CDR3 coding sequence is TGCGCCAGCACAGACTCCTATAATTCCCCCCTCCACTTT.

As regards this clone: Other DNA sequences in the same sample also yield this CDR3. The CDR3 is CASSVEGQGAYEQYF. The CDR3 DNA is TGTGCCAGCAGCGTAGAAGGACAGGGGGCCTACGAGCAGTACTTC. V gene TRBV9 combines with J gene TRBJ2-7; 10 bases fit TRBD1. Germline CDR1 reads SGDLS; CDR2 reads YYNGEE. V lost 0 bases to trimming and J lost 2 bases; unmatched junction nucleotides: 2. The CDR3 spans 15 residues.

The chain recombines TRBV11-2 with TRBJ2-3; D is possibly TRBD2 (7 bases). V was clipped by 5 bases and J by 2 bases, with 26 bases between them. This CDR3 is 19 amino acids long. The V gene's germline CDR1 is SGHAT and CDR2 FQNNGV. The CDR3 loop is CASSRRGLRGSSTTDTQYF. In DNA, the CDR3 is TGTGCCAGCAGCCGCAGGGGACTACGCGGCTCTTCTACCACAGATACGCAGTATTTT. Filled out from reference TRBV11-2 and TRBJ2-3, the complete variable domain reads EAGVAQSPRYKIIEKRQSVAFWCNPISGHATLYWYQQILGQGPKLLIQFQNNGVVDDSQLPKDRFSAERLKGVDSTLKIQPAKLEDSAVYLCASSRRGLRGSSTTDTQYFGPGTRLTVL.

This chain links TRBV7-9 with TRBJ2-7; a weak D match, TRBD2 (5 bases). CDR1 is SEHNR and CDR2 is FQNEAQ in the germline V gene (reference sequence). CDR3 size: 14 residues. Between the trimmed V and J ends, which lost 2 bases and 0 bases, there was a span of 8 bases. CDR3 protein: CASSLPGSSYEQYF. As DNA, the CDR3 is TGTGCCAGCAGCTTACCTGGGAGCTCCTACGAGCAGTACTTC.

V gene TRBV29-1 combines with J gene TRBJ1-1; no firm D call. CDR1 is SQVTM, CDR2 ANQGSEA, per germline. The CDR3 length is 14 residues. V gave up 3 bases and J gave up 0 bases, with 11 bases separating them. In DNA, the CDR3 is TGCAGCGTTGAGGCCCCGTGGCTGAACACTGAAGCTTTCTTT. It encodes CSVEAPWLNTEAFF.

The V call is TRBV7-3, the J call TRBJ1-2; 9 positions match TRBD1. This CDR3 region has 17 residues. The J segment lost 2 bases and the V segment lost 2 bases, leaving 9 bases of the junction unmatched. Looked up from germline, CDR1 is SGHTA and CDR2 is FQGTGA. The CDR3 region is CASSLYPTGGLNYGYTF. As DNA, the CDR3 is TGTGCCAGCAGCTTATATCCCACAGGGGGCCTAAACTATGGCTACACCTTC.

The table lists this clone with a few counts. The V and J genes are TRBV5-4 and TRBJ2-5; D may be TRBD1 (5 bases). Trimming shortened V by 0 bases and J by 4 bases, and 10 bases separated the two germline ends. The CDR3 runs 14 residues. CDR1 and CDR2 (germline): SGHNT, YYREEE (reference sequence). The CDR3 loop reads CASSLDQGGETQYF. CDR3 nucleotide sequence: TGTGCCAGCAGCTTGGACCAGGGTGGAGAGACCCAGTACTTC.

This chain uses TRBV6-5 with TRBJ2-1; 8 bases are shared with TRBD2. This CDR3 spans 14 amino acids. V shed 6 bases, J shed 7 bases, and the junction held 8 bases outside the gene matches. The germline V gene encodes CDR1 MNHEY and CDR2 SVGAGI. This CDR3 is CASRKSGGGNEQFF. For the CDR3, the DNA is TGTGCCAGCAGGAAATCAGGCGGGGGGAATGAGCAGTTCTTC.

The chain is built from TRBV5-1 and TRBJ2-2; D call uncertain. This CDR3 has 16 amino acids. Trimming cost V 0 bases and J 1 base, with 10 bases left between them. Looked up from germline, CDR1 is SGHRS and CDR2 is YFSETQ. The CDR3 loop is CASSLDSRQNTGELFF. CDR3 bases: TGCGCCAGCAGCTTGGACAGTCGCCAGAACACCGGGGAGCTGTTTTTT.

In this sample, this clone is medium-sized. CDR3 region: CASDGGKLFF. Written as DNA, the CDR3 is TGTGCCAGTGATGGCGGAAAACTGTTTTTT. The chain joins TRBV2 to TRBJ1-4; D unclear. Germline-derived CDR1 and CDR2 are SNHLY and FYNNEI. This CDR3 spans 10 amino acids. V was pared by 9 bases and J by 10 bases, with 9 bases between.

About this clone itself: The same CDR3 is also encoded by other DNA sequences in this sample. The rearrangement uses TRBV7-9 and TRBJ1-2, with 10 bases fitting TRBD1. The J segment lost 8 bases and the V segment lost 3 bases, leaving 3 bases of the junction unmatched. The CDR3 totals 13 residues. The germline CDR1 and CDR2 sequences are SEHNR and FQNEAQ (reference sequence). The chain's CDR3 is CASSFGTGVGYTF. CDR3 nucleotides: TGTGCCAGCAGCTTCGGGACAGGGGTGGGCTACACCTTC. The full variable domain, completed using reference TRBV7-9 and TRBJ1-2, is DTGVSQNPRHKITKRGQNVTFRCDPISEHNRLYWYRQTLGQGPEFLTYFQNEAQLEKSRLLSDRFSAERPKGSFSTLEIQRTEQGDSAMYLCASSFGTGVGYTFGSGTRLTVV.

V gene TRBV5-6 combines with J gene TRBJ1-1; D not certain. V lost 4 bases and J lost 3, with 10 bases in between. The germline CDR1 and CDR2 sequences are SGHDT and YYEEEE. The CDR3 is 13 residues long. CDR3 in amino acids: CASSVDGDTEAFF. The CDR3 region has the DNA TGTGCCAGCAGCGTGGACGGGGACACTGAAGCTTTCTTT.

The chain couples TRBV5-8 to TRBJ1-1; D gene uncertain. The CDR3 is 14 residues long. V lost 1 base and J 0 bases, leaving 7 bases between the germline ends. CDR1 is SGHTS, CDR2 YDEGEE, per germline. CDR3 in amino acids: CASSLRRLNTEAFF. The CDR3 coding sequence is TGTGCCAGCAGCTTGAGGAGACTGAACACTGAAGCTTTCTTT.

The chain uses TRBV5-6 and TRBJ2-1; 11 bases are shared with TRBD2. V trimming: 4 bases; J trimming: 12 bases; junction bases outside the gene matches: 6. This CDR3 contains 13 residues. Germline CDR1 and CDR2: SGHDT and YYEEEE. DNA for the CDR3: TGTGCCAGCAGCATGTATCTAGCGGGGGGGCAGTTCTTC. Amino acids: CASSMYLAGGQFF.

Written as DNA, the CDR3 is TGCGCCAGCAGCTCGTGGACAGGGGGGGGCGAGCAGTACTTC. Its protein product is CASSSWTGGGEQYF. The chain combines TRBV5-1 with TRBJ2-7, with 10 bases that match TRBD1. The germline V gene has CDR1 SGHRS and CDR2 YFSETQ. With 3 bases clipped from V and 6 bases from J, the junction kept 6 bases outside the gene matches. The CDR3 has 14 residues.

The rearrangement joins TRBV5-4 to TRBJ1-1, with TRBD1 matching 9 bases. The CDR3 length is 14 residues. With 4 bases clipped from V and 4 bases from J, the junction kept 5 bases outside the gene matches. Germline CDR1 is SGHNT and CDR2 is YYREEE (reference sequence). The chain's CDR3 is CASSPQGASTEAFF. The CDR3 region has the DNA TGTGCCAGCAGCCCACAGGGGGCCAGCACTGAAGCTTTCTTT.

This CDR3 is CASSYSWLSNQPQHF. CDR3 in DNA: TGTGCCAGCAGTTACTCCTGGCTTAGCAATCAGCCCCAGCATTTT. The V gene is TRBV6-5, the J gene TRBJ1-5, with D unresolved. This CDR3 is 15 amino acids long. The V gene's germline CDR1 is MNHEY and CDR2 SVGAGI. With 0 bases removed from V and 0 bases from J, the gap between germline ends came to 6 bases.

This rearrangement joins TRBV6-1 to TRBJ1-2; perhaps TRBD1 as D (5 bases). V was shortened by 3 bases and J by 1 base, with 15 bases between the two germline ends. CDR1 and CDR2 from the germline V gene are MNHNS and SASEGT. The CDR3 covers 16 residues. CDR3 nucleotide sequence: TGTGCCAGCAGTGATTTACCCGTGGACATTAACTATGGCTACACCTTC. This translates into CASSDLPVDINYGYTF.

CDR3 in amino acids: CATSNSGGAVKTQYF. The CDR3 bases are TGTGCCACCAGCAATAGCGGGGGGGCTGTGAAGACCCAGTACTTC. The rearrangement joins TRBV15 to TRBJ2-5; TRBD2 aligns across 11 bases. The CDR3 has 15 residues. CDR1 is LNHNV and CDR2 is YYDKDF in the germline V gene (reference sequence). V shed 4 bases and J 6 bases; nucleotides not matched to a gene: 7.